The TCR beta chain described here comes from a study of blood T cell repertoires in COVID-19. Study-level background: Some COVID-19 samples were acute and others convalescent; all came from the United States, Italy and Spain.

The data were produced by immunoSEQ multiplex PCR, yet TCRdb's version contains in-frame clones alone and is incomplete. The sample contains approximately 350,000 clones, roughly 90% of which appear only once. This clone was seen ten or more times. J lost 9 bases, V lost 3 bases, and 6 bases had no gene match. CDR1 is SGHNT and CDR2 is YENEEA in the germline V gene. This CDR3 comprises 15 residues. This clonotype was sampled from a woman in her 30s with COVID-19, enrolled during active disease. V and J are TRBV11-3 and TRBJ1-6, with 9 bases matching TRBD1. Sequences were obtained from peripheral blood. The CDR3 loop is CASSLRQGQGSPLHF. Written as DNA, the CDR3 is TGTGCCAGCAGCTTGAGACAGGGACAGGGTTCACCCCTCCACTTT.